This T cell receptor (beta chain) appears in the sequencing data of a study of shared clonotypes between healthy human individuals. Study-level points and caveats: Clonotype sharing across donors was expected to vary with sequencing depth. Estimated richness values were generally larger in naive subsets than in memory subsets. Sampling involved blood alone; tissue repertoires likely differ.

Note on this clone: Its antigen is undetermined.

Data came from immunoSEQ multiplex PCR; TCRdb stores just in-frame clones and leaves some out. The sample gives approximately 2.5 million clones, around 94% of which show up once; about 0.13% is in the top ten. This CDR3 is built from 15 residues. Per germline, CDR1 MDHEN and CDR2 SYDVKM. The V segment lost 6 bases and the J segment 3 bases; nucleotides outside the gene matches: 7. Material: naive CD4+ T cells sorted from blood. Subset meaning: CD45RA+ positively selected. The chain links TRBV28 to TRBJ1-4, with 7 nucleotides matching TRBD1. This receptor was taken from a man aged 18 to 35 in good health. CDR3 in DNA: TGTGCCAGCAGGACGACAGGGCAGGCTAATGAAAAACTGTTTTTT. Protein sequence: CASRTTGQANEKLFF.